These 27 T cell receptor beta chains share one sample of origin, sequenced in a study of T cell changes during pregnancy in multiple sclerosis. The table came from immunoSEQ multiplex PCR; TCRdb's copy has only in-frame clones and leaves some out. The data show about 71,000 clones, over 85% seen once. The sample here was peripheral blood, taken in the third trimester of pregnancy. These receptor sequences come from a female donor with multiple sclerosis, enrolled in a pregnancy study.

The chain has TRBV7-9 and TRBJ2-1; D is perhaps TRBD1 (6 bases). The CDR3 loop spans 15 amino acids. Trimming took 3 bases from V and 2 from J, leaving 11 bases between them. CDR1 SEHNR and CDR2 FQNEAQ come from the germline V gene (reference sequence). The chain's CDR3 is CASSFLQGTYNEQFF. The CDR3 DNA follows: TGTGCCAGCAGCTTCCTACAGGGAACCTACAATGAGCAGTTCTTC.

This CDR3 reads CASSERLAGQETQYF. CDR3 DNA: TGTGCCAGCAGTGAGAGACTAGCAGGCCAAGAGACCCAGTACTTC. V usage is TRBV2 and J usage is TRBJ2-5; 7 bases line up with TRBD2. CDR3 length: 15 amino acids. Germline-derived CDR1 and CDR2 are SNHLY and FYNNEI. V shed 3 bases, J shed 1 base, and the junction held 5 bases outside the gene matches.

This chain joins TRBV6-5 and TRBJ2-3, with D unclear. The CDR3 runs 14 residues. V lost 0 bases, J lost 4 bases, and 8 bases lay in between. CDR1 and CDR2 (germline): MNHEY, SVGAGI. CDR3 DNA: TGTGCCAGCAGTTACTCCCCTGAGGCAGATACGCAGTATTTT. Translated, it gives CASSYSPEADTQYF.

V and J are TRBV5-6 and TRBJ2-7; D unclear. The germline CDR1 and CDR2 sequences are SGHDT and YYEEEE. Trimming left V 0 bases short and J 3 bases short, with 13 bases between. The CDR3 is made up of 15 amino acids. The CDR3 loop reads CASSLVWAEIYEQYF. The CDR3 nucleotides are TGTGCCAGCAGCTTGGTATGGGCAGAGATCTACGAGCAGTACTTC.

This chain links TRBV7-9 with TRBJ2-3; 9 bases are a match to TRBD2. V lost 5 bases to trimming and J lost 5 bases; unmatched junction nucleotides: 8. In germline, CDR1 is SEHNR, CDR2 FQNEAQ (reference sequence). The CDR3 covers 15 residues. CDR3 protein: CASSTLAGAVDTQYF. CDR3 nucleotides: TGTGCCAGCAGCACTTTAGCGGGAGCGGTAGATACGCAGTATTTT.

This chain uses TRBV6-4 with TRBJ1-3; 9 bases map to TRBD1. Germline V gives CDR1 MRHNA, CDR2 SNTAGT. The length of the CDR3 is 18 residues. The V gene end was trimmed by 0 bases and the J gene end by 0 bases; junction bases not matched to a gene: 6. The CDR3 nucleotides are TGTGCCAGCAGTGACTCGTACAGGGGGCCCCTCTCTGGAAACACCATATATTTT. Amino acids: CASSDSYRGPLSGNTIYF.

The V gene is TRBV7-2, the J gene TRBJ2-5; 13 nucleotides line up with TRBD2. V shed 5 bases, J shed 1 base, and the junction held 4 bases outside the gene matches. The CDR3 has 16 amino acids. Germline V gene data show CDR1 as SGHTA and CDR2 as FQGNSA. The CDR3 coding sequence is TGTGCCAGCAGCCCTACTAGCGGGAGGGCCCAAGAGACCCAGTACTTC. Amino acids: CASSPTSGRAQETQYF. Combining the CDR3 with reference TRBV7-2 and TRBJ2-5 gives the whole variable domain GAGVSQSPSNKVTEKGKDVELRCDPISGHTALYWYRQSLGQGLEFLIYFQGNSAPDKSGLPSDRFSAERTGGSVSTLTIQRTQQEDSAVYLCASSPTSGRAQETQYFGPGTRLLVL.

The V call is TRBV28, the J call TRBJ2-7, with 7 bases fitting TRBD1. The CDR3 runs to 14 residues. From germline, CDR1 is MDHEN and CDR2 SYDVKM. V trimming: 3 bases; J trimming: 0 bases; junction bases outside the gene matches: 2. DNA for the CDR3: TGTGCCAGCAGTTTGGGGACAGTCTCCTACGAGCAGTACTTC. It is translated as CASSLGTVSYEQYF.

The CDR3 spells CSVEVVNRGSGYTF. The CDR3 bases are TGCAGCGTTGAAGTTGTTAACAGGGGAAGTGGCTACACCTTC. The chain combines TRBV29-1 with TRBJ1-2; 7 bases fit TRBD1. The CDR3 is 14 residues long. Trimming removed 1 base from V and 7 bases from J; junction bases left unmatched: 9. Germline V gives CDR1 SQVTM, CDR2 ANQGSEA.

To note about this clone: Additional DNA sequences in this sample encode the identical CDR3. The gene calls are TRBV5-1 and TRBJ2-5; 12 bases fit TRBD1. This CDR3 has 15 amino acids. Trimming took 0 bases from V and 5 from J; bases not matched to a gene: 2. Germline lookup yields CDR1 SGHRS and CDR2 YFSETQ. CDR3 region: CASSLAGTGGETQYF. The CDR3 coding sequence is TGCGCCAGCAGCTTGGCCGGGACAGGGGGCGAGACCCAGTACTTC.

The chain couples TRBV7-6 to TRBJ2-3, with D perhaps TRBD1 (6 bases). The CDR3 spans 17 residues. The ends were cut back, 0 bases at V and 3 bases at J, with 16 bases in the middle. Germline V gene sequence: CDR1 SGHVS, CDR2 FNYEAQ. The CDR3 reads CASSLAIKQGQTDTQYF. CDR3 nucleotide sequence: TGTGCCAGCAGCTTAGCAATCAAACAGGGTCAAACAGATACGCAGTATTTT.

The CDR3 loop reads CASRTGQGARTEAFF. As DNA, the CDR3 is TGTGCCAGCAGGACGGGACAGGGGGCGCGGACTGAAGCTTTCTTT. This chain joins TRBV2 and TRBJ1-1; 12 nucleotides line up with TRBD1. Per the germline V gene, CDR1 is SNHLY and CDR2 is FYNNEI. V lost 6 bases to trimming and J lost 5 bases; unmatched junction nucleotides: 7. The length of the CDR3 is 15 residues.

The chain is built from TRBV6-1 and TRBJ1-4; no clear D gene. The CDR3 consists of 15 residues. Germline CDR1 MNHNS, CDR2 SASEGT. V lost 3 bases and J lost 5, with 13 bases in between. CDR3 sequence: CASSDVAGLNEKLFF. CDR3 DNA sequence: TGTGCCAGCAGTGACGTAGCGGGGTTAAATGAAAAACTGTTTTTT.

This chain connects TRBV5-1 to TRBJ2-7; TRBD1 matches at 8 bases. The CDR3 has 15 amino acids. CDR1 and CDR2 (germline): SGHRS, YFSETQ. The junction had 7 bases not matched to a gene; V was cut back by 4 bases and J by 1 base. CDR3 sequence (DNA): TGCGCCAGCAGCCCTAGACAGGGGACGTCCTACGAGCAGTACTTC. Protein: CASSPRQGTSYEQYF.

This sequence joins TRBV19 and TRBJ2-7; TRBD1 might be the D (7 bases). This CDR3 is built from 15 residues. CDR1 LNHDA and CDR2 SQIVND come from the germline V gene (reference sequence). V was clipped by 4 bases and J by 3 bases, with 16 bases between them. The CDR3 protein is CASSNRGTAYYEQYF. The CDR3 DNA reads as TGTGCCAGTAGTAACCGCGGGACAGCCTACTACGAGCAGTACTTC.

The chain is built from TRBV7-9 and TRBJ2-7, with D perhaps matching TRBD1 (5 bases). The germline V gene has CDR1 SEHNR and CDR2 FQNEAQ (reference sequence). V dropped 3 bases and J dropped 3 bases, with 12 bases sitting between them. The CDR3 totals 14 residues. This CDR3 is CASSFIGHLYEQYF. CDR3 in DNA: TGTGCCAGCAGCTTTATTGGACATCTCTACGAGCAGTACTTC.

This clone was counted a single time. CDR3 loop: CAWSDQAYLGTDLPYNEQFF. In nucleotides, the CDR3 is TGTGCCTGGAGCGACCAGGCATATCTCGGGACAGACCTACCTTACAATGAGCAGTTCTTC. The chain employs TRBV30 and TRBJ2-1; 7 nucleotides agree with TRBD1. CDR1 is GTSNPN and CDR2 is SVGIG in the germline V gene (reference sequence). The length of the CDR3 is 20 residues. After removal of 3 bases from V and 4 bases from J, the junction contained 24 bases not matched to a gene. Drawing the rest from reference TRBV30 and TRBJ2-1, the complete variable domain is SQTIHQWPATLVQPVGSPLSLECTVEGTSNPNLYWYRQAAGRGLQLLFYSVGIGQISSEVPQNLSASRPQDRQFILSSKKLLLSDSGFYLCAWSDQAYLGTDLPYNEQFFGPGTRLTVL.

The J gene is TRBJ2-5, the V gene TRBV27, with D maybe TRBD2 (6 bases). CDR3 length: 13 residues. V lost 4 bases and J lost 3, with 9 bases in between. Germline loops: CDR1 MNHEY, CDR2 SMNVEV (reference sequence). The CDR3 DNA follows: TGTGCCAGCAGTTCCGGAGGGGAAGAGACCCAGTACTTC. It encodes CASSSGGEETQYF.

The chain is built from TRBV7-2 and TRBJ1-1; the match to TRBD1 covers 7 bases. This CDR3 contains 14 residues. The germline CDR1 and CDR2 sequences are SGHTA and FQGNSA. Trimming cost V 7 bases and J 0 bases; bases outside gene matches: 5. CDR3 in amino acids: CASNRQGMNTEAFF. The CDR3, as DNA: TGTGCCAGCAACCGACAGGGAATGAACACTGAAGCTTTCTTT.

This rearrangement joins TRBV21-1 to TRBJ1-2; the table's D call, TRBD1, has no DNA check behind it. TRBV21-1 is tagged as a pseudogene. The CDR3 consists of 13 residues. CDR3 loop: CARDSFGSLFYTF. The CDR3 coding sequence is TGTGCCAGGGACAGCTTTGGGAGTTTGTTCTACACCTTC.

The V call is TRBV25-1, the J call TRBJ2-7, with a tentative D call TRBD1 (6 bases). V lost 4 bases to trimming and J lost 2 bases, with 18 bases between them. Germline V gene sequence: CDR1 MGHDK, CDR2 SYGVNS. CDR3 length: 16 amino acids. CDR3 loop: CASSATRGQIPYEQYF. Here the CDR3 DNA reads TGTGCCAGCAGTGCGACCAGGGGTCAGATCCCCTACGAGCAGTACTTC.

The chain employs TRBV5-1 and TRBJ2-3, with D hard to call. The V end was cut by 4 bases, the J end by 2 bases, with 11 bases between. CDR1 is SGHRS and CDR2 is YFSETQ in the germline V gene. CDR3 length: 14 residues. In DNA form, the CDR3 reads TGCGCCAGCAGCCCCCTGGCGGACACAGATACGCAGTATTTT. Translated: CASSPLADTDTQYF.

The chain uses TRBV11-2 and TRBJ1-2; 7 nucleotides line up with TRBD1. The CDR3 is made up of 14 amino acids. The germline V gene encodes CDR1 SGHAT and CDR2 FQNNGV. The V and J ends lost 2 bases and 5 bases, in that order; junction bases with no gene match: 5. Here the CDR3 reads CASSLTGEGYGYTF. In DNA form, the CDR3 reads TGTGCCAGCAGCTTAACAGGGGAAGGATATGGCTACACCTTC.

The genes are TRBV30 and TRBJ2-7; D is unclear. Trimming removed 0 bases from V and 7 bases from J, with 10 bases in between. Per the germline V gene, CDR1 is GTSNPN and CDR2 is SVGIG (reference sequence). The CDR3 loop spans 12 amino acids. CDR3 region: CAWSVGPREQYF. As DNA, the CDR3 is TGTGCCTGGAGTGTTGGTCCCAGGGAGCAGTACTTC. The full variable domain, completed using reference TRBV30 and TRBJ2-7, is SQTIHQWPATLVQPVGSPLSLECTVEGTSNPNLYWYRQAAGRGLQLLFYSVGIGQISSEVPQNLSASRPQDRQFILSSKKLLLSDSGFYLCAWSVGPREQYFGPGTRLTVT.

The chain couples TRBV30 to TRBJ1-3; D gene uncertain. Trimming pared 3 bases from V and 1 base from J, leaving 7 bases between. The germline V gene has CDR1 GTSNPN and CDR2 SVGIG (reference sequence). This CDR3 is built from 13 residues. CDR3 loop: CAWRASSGNTIYF. In DNA, the CDR3 is TGTGCCTGGAGGGCATCGTCTGGAAACACCATATATTTT. The complete variable domain, with remaining parts taken from reference TRBV30 and TRBJ1-3, reads SQTIHQWPATLVQPVGSPLSLECTVEGTSNPNLYWYRQAAGRGLQLLFYSVGIGQISSEVPQNLSASRPQDRQFILSSKKLLLSDSGFYLCAWRASSGNTIYFGEGSWLTVV.

V gene TRBV30 combines with J gene TRBJ1-4, with D perhaps TRBD1 (5 bases). Between the trimmed V and J ends, which lost 6 bases and 6 bases, there was a span of 8 bases. Germline V gives CDR1 GTSNPN, CDR2 SVGIG (reference sequence). The CDR3 sequence is 11 residues long. CDR3 loop: CACREDEKLFF. The DNA for the CDR3 is TGTGCCTGCAGGGAAGATGAAAAACTGTTTTTT.

The rearrangement uses TRBV6-5 and TRBJ2-5; 10 nucleotides match TRBD2. The CDR3 is made up of 15 amino acids. Germline CDR1 MNHEY, CDR2 SVGAGI. The trim removed 2 bases at V and 4 bases at J, leaving 4 bases unmatched. The CDR3 nucleotides read TGTGCCAGCAGTTACGCAGCGGGAGGGAGAGAGACCCAGTACTTC. Translating gives CASSYAAGGRETQYF.